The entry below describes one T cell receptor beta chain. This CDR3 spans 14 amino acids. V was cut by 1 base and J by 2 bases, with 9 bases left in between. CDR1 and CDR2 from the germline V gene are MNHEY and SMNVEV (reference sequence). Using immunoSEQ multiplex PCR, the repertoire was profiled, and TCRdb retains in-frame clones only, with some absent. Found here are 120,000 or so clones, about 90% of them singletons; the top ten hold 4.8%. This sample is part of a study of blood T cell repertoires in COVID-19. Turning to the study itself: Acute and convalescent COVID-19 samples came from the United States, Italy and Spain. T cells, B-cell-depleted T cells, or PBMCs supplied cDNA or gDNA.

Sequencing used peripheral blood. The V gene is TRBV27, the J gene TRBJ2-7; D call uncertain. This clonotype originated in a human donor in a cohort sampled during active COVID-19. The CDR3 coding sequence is TGTGCCAGCAGTTTATTCGCAGGTACCTACGAGCAGTACTTC. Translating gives CASSLFAGTYEQYF.